The next 14 T cell receptor beta chains were all read from a single sample in a study of shared clonotypes between healthy human individuals. Here immunoSEQ multiplex PCR was the method, and the copy in TCRdb shows in-frame clones only, minus some. The table lists hundreds of thousands of clones, 79% of them singletons. Input material: PBMCs. Source of these receptors: a middle-aged woman in good health. Some clones in this sample may be carry-over from other donors' samples.

The rearrangement links TRBV25-1 to TRBJ2-3; D uncertain. V was pared by 3 bases and J by 8 bases, with 21 bases between. There are 16 residues in the CDR3. The V gene's germline CDR1 is MGHDK and CDR2 SYGVNS. The CDR3 nucleotides read TGTGCCAGCAGTGAGGATGCGGCGCCGGGTTGGGGTACGCAGTATTTT. Translation: CASSEDAAPGWGTQYF. The variable domain in full, with the rest retrieved from reference TRBV25-1 and TRBJ2-3, is EADIYQTPRYLVIGTGKKITLECSQTMGHDKMYWYQQDPGMELHLIHYSYGVNSTEKGDLSSESTVSRIRTEHFPLTLESARPSHTSQYLCASSEDAAPGWGTQYFGPGTRLTVL.

About this clone itself: The sample contains more than one DNA sequence encoding this CDR3. Written as DNA, the CDR3 is TGTGCCAGCAGTTTACCCGGGCAGCCTAGCTCCTACGAGCAGTACTTC. Translating gives CASSLPGQPSSYEQYF. The chain links TRBV28 to TRBJ2-7; no clear D gene. Trimming left V 2 bases short and J 0 bases short, with 14 bases between. Germline CDR1 is MDHEN and CDR2 is SYDVKM. The CDR3 is 16 amino acids. Variable domain in full (rest from reference TRBV28 and TRBJ2-7): DVKVTQSSRYLVKRTGEKVFLECVQDMDHENMFWYRQDPGLGLRLIYFSYDVKMKEKGDIPEGYSVSREKKERFSLILESASTNQTSMYLCASSLPGQPSSYEQYFGPGTRLTVT.

V is TRBV7-9 and J is TRBJ2-7; D may be TRBD1 (6 bases). Trimming removed 5 bases from V and 6 bases from J, with 11 bases in between. There are 12 residues in the CDR3. The germline V gene encodes CDR1 SEHNR and CDR2 FQNEAQ (reference sequence). Here the CDR3 reads CASSGTGTEQYF. The CDR3 DNA follows: TGTGCCAGCAGCGGCACAGGGACCGAGCAGTACTTC.

The V call is TRBV6-8, the J call TRBJ2-5, with D perhaps TRBD1 (6 bases). The ends were cut back, 6 bases at V and 3 bases at J, with 14 bases in the middle. The CDR3 runs 14 residues. Looked up from germline, CDR1 is MNHGY and CDR2 is SAAAGT. CDR3 protein: CASSAQGFKETQYF. The CDR3 nucleotides are TGTGCCAGCAGCGCACAGGGTTTCAAAGAGACCCAGTACTTC.

The chain recombines TRBV7-3 with TRBJ2-5, with TRBD2 identical over 7 bases. This CDR3 spans 16 amino acids. CDR1 is SGHTA and CDR2 is FQGTGA in the germline V gene. The V and J ends lost 5 bases and 4 bases, in that order; junction bases with no gene match: 13. CDR3 in amino acids: CASSPGLVGGRETQYF. In DNA form, the CDR3 reads TGTGCCAGCAGCCCTGGACTAGTCGGCGGTAGAGAGACCCAGTACTTC.

The V call is TRBV7-9, the J call TRBJ2-3; D unclear. This CDR3 has 11 residues. Trimming pared 5 bases from V and 8 bases from J, leaving 8 bases between. CDR1 and CDR2 from the germline V gene are SEHNR and FQNEAQ (reference sequence). CDR3 coding DNA: TGTGCCAGCAGCGGCCCGGGTACGCAGTATTTT. The encoded protein is CASSGPGTQYF.

The chain recombines TRBV21-1 with TRBJ2-1; the listed D gene, TRBD2, was not tested against the DNA. TRBV21-1 is noted as a pseudogene. The CDR3 extends over 15 amino acids. CDR3 coding DNA: TGTGCCAGCAGCAAAGTTGAGCGGGAGGGGGATGAGCAGTTCTTC. It encodes CASSKVEREGDEQFF.

The sample holds one count of this clone. The junction and the germline gene differ at one end; a read error may be behind it. Different DNA sequences within this sample yield the same CDR3. The chain combines TRBV30 with TRBJ1-3; a possible D gene is TRBD1 (6 bases). Germline V CDR1 and CDR2: GTSNPN, SVGIG (reference sequence). The CDR3 has 15 residues. CDR3 region: CAWSRRGLAGNTIYF. DNA of the CDR3: TGTGCCTGGAGCCGAAGGGGGTTAGCTGGAAACACTATATATTTT.

The genes are TRBV28 and TRBJ2-7; no firm D call. Germline-derived CDR1 and CDR2 are MDHEN and SYDVKM. The V and J ends lost 1 base and 6 bases respectively, with 10 bases between them. CDR3 length equals 13 residues. The CDR3 coding sequence is TGTGCCAGCAGTTTATTCGGTCGCCCCGAGCAGTACTTC. This codes for CASSLFGRPEQYF.

Remarks on this clone: Distinct nucleotide sequences in the sample also encode this CDR3. The chain is built from TRBV6-5 and TRBJ1-5; D call uncertain. Germline V lookup: CDR1 MNHEY, CDR2 SVGAGI. The CDR3 length is 15 residues. V was cut by 2 bases and J by 2 bases, with 10 bases left in between. CDR3 sequence: CASSYSPGGNQPQHF. As DNA, the CDR3 is TGTGCCAGCAGTTACAGTCCCGGGGGCAATCAGCCCCAGCATTTT.

The rearrangement uses TRBV9 and TRBJ2-2; TRBD2 agrees at 7 bases. The germline CDR1 and CDR2 sequences are SGDLS and YYNGEE. This CDR3 region has 14 residues. Trimming removed 7 bases from V and 1 base from J; junction bases left unmatched: 4. CDR3 sequence reads: CASCPSGNTGELFF. The CDR3 region has the DNA TGTGCCAGCTGTCCTAGCGGGAACACCGGGGAGCTGTTTTTT.

This sequence joins TRBV6-4 and TRBJ1-1, with a possible D match to TRBD1 (5 bases). The CDR3 has 16 residues. The germline gives CDR1 MRHNA, CDR2 SNTAGT. V was shortened by 5 bases and J by 1 base, with 17 bases between the two germline ends. CDR3 DNA: TGTGCCAGCAGTTTAAATGCAATCGGGGCGAACACTGAAGCTTTCTTT. Encoded protein: CASSLNAIGANTEAFF.

V usage is TRBV11-3 and J usage is TRBJ2-7; D is tentatively TRBD1 or TRBD2 (5 bases each). The V end lost 1 base, the J end lost 7 bases, and 20 bases lay between the germline ends. Germline CDR1 is SGHNT and CDR2 is YENEEA. This CDR3 region has 16 residues. The CDR3 region has the DNA TGTGCCAGCAGCTTAGCCGCCGGGACCCCGTTACGAGAGCAGTACTTC. It specifies CASSLAAGTPLREQYF.

J is TRBJ1-1 and V is TRBV18, with a tentative D call TRBD1 (6 bases). Germline V lookup: CDR1 KGHSH, CDR2 LQKENI. This CDR3 has 15 amino acids. The ends were cut back, 4 bases at V and 4 bases at J, with 16 bases in the middle. CDR3 loop: CASSLSEGGGTEAFF. CDR3 DNA: TGTGCCAGCTCACTTTCTGAGGGGGGAGGCACTGAAGCTTTCTTT.